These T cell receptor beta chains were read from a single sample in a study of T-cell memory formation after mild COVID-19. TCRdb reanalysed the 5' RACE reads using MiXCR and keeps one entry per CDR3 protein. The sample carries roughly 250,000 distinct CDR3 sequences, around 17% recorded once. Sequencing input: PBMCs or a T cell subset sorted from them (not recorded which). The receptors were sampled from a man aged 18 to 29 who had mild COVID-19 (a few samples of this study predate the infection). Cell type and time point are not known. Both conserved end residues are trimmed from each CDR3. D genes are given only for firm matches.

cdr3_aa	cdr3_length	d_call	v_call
ASSPRAGSRETQY	13	NA	TRBV11-1
ASSDDEGRWWGYEQY	15	NA	TRBV7-9
ASSESGGTDTQY	12	NA	TRBV10-2
ASSQTPSSYNEQF	13	NA	TRBV7-3
ASSVAGLWWGSGANVLT	17	NA	TRBV9
ASSAGGAGDEQF	12	TRBD2	TRBV7-6
ASSNPSAAPNTEAF	14	NA	TRBV7-8
ASSLGPLHTQY	11	NA	TRBV12-3/TRBV12-4
ASSYSTDSYEQY	12	NA	TRBV6-5
ASSPRGGGQETQY	13	NA	TRBV7-8
ASSFSVGQGMNTEAF	15	TRBD1	TRBV11-2
ASSPGGAQGF	10	NA	TRBV5-1
ASSSGGEGTDTQY	13	NA	TRBV6-5
SASSGSTEAF	10	NA	TRBV20-1
ASGTGWKSEAF	11	TRBD1	TRBV28
ASSFCGGLSLPSTDTQY	17	TRBD2	TRBV11-3
ASSGYRGGTEAF	12	NA	TRBV5-1
ASSLLGSGSAF	11	NA	TRBV7-2
ASSLVIRTDTQY	12	NA	TRBV7-8
ASSLEDTGEVDTEAF	15	TRBD1	TRBV7-6
ASSLIGDRKLF	11	NA	TRBV5-1
ASSTRGVDNQPQH	13	NA	TRBV6-2/TRBV6-3
ASSQGTGHEKLF	12	TRBD1	TRBV4-3
ASSFGSGGAGTQY	13	TRBD2	TRBV7-2
ASSLSGTGWTEAF	13	TRBD1	TRBV7-2
ASSLEGSGGYT	11	NA	TRBV5-1
ASSLGRGGHGQPQH	14	NA	TRBV11-2
ASRVAGRYEQY	11	TRBD2	TRBV5-5
ASSQDRGTGPIT	12	TRBD1	TRBV4-1
ASSRTSLQGAF	11	NA	TRBV12-3/TRBV12-4
ASGFGRTTEAF	11	NA	TRBV3-1
ASSYGGTGGAF	11	TRBD1	TRBV6-5
ASSSFSLAATDTQY	14	TRBD2	TRBV5-1
ASSQASGQTNYGYT	14	NA	TRBV4-3
ASSQVDWVFQETQY	14	NA	TRBV4-3
AWSVGTGLYGYT	12	NA	TRBV30
SARKDRRADTEAF	13	NA	TRBV20-1
SVEKAAVENTQY	12	NA	TRBV29-1
ASSYSGTPSTDTQY	14	NA	TRBV7-9
AISELGLHNEQF	12	NA	TRBV10-3
SAGTAIQETQY	11	TRBD1	TRBV20-1
ASGPSGAFQETQY	13	TRBD2	TRBV6-5
ASSPLSGPIYGYT	13	NA	TRBV7-2
ASRTGGGTDGGYT	13	NA	TRBV2
ASSYSSGRVTEAF	13	NA	TRBV6-6
ASSQDERETQY	11	NA	TRBV3-1
ASSLGDRETGELF	13	TRBD1	TRBV7-3
ASSMGQGSATIY	12	TRBD1	TRBV5-5
ASSQSGEVRAF	11	NA	TRBV7-6
ASSSRTGWNTEAF	13	TRBD1	TRBV7-9
ASSLAGLEGKNEQF	14	NA	TRBV28
ASSLTGGDPDTQY	13	NA	TRBV6-5
ASSLLGSSGNTIY	13	NA	TRBV12-3/TRBV12-4
SAIGASNQPQH	11	NA	TRBV20-1
SARDGGAFGNTIY	13	NA	TRBV20-1
ASSPPWRGSSYEQY	14	TRBD2	TRBV6-6